One T cell receptor (beta chain) is described in this entry. Its antigen is as yet unknown. There are 15 residues in the CDR3. Looked up from germline, CDR1 is LNHNV and CDR2 is YYDKDF (reference sequence). The V end was cut by 2 bases, the J end by 5 bases, with 15 bases between. Both 60 Vbeta primers and 13 Jbeta primers went into the PCR. Profiling relied on immunoSEQ multiplex PCR, and the TCRdb table lists in-frame clones only, not all of them. The repertoire holds some 180,000 clones, with 76% as singletons. The entry originates in a study of cytomegalovirus exposure and HLA in healthy donors. General study findings and limits: There were 150 or so TCR beta chains listed as cytomegalovirus-associated. Later analysis showed TCR association rates varying by HLA locus, highest for DRB1 and lowest for HLA-C. An analysis that was carried out later associated 16,951 TCR beta sequences with HLA alleles at 0.05 false discovery rate.

Sequenced material: PBMCs. The chain joins TRBV15 to TRBJ2-5, with a weak D call TRBD1 (5 bases). The origin of this receptor is a woman under 40 in good health and CMV-seropositive. Here the CDR3 DNA reads TGTGCCACCAGCAGACGTTCAGGGAAGGAGGAGACCCAGTACTTC. Translated, it gives CATSRRSGKEETQYF.